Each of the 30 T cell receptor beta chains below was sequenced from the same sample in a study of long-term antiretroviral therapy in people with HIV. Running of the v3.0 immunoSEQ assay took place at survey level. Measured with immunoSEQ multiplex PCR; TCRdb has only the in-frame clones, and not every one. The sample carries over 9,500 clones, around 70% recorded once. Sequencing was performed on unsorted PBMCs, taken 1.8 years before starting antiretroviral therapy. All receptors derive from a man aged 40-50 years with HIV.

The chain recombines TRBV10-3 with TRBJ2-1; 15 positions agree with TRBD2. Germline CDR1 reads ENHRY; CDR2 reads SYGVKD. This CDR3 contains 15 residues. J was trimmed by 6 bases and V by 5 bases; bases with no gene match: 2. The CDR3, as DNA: TGTGCCATCAGTATGGGACTAGCGGGGGGCAATGAGCAGTTCTTC. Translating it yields CAISMGLAGGNEQFF.

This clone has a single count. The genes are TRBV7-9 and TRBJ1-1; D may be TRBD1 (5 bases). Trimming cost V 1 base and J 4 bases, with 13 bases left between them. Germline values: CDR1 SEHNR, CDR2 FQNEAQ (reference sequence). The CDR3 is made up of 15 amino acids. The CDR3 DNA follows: TGTGCCAGCAGCTTAGGGGGGGGGACGGCCACTGAAGCTTTCTTT. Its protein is CASSLGGGTATEAFF.

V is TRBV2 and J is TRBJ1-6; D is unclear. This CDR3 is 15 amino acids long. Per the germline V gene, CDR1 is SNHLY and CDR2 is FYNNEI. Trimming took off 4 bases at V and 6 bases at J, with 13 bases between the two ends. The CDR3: CASSVLPEGNSPLHF. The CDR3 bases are TGTGCCAGCAGTGTATTGCCCGAGGGTAATTCACCCCTCCACTTT.

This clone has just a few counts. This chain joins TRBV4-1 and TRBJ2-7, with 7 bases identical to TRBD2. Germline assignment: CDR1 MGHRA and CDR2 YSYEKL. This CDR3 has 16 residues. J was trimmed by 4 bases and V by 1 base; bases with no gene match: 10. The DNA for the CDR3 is TGCGCCAGCAGCCAAGTTCGGACGGGGGGACGATACGAGCAGTACTTC. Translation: CASSQVRTGGRYEQYF.

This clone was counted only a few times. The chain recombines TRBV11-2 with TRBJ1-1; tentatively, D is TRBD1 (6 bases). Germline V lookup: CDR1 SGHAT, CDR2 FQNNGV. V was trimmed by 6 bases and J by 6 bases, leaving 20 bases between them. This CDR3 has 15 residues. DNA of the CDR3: TGTGCCAGCAGGCGATACAGGGCTGCCGCGGCTGAAGCTTTCTTT. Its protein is CASRRYRAAAAEAFF.

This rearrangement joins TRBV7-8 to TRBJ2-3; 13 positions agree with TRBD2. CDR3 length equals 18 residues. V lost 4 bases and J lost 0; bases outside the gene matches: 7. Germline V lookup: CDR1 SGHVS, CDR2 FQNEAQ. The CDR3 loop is CASSSGLAGDSSTDTQYF. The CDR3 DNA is TGTGCCAGCAGCTCCGGACTAGCGGGGGACTCGAGCACAGATACGCAGTATTTT.

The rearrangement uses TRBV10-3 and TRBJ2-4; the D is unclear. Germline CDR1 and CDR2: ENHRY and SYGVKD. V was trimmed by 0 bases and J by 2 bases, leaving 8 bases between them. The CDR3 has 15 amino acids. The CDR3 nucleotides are TGTGCCATCAGTGAGTCCGCGGCAACCAAAAACATTCAGTACTTC. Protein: CAISESAATKNIQYF.

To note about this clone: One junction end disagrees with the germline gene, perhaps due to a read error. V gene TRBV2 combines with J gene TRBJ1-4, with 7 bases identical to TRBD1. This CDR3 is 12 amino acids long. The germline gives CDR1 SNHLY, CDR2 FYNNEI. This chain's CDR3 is CASSSYPGQKEF. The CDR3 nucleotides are TGTGCCAGCAGTTCTTACCCGGGACAGAAGGAATTT.

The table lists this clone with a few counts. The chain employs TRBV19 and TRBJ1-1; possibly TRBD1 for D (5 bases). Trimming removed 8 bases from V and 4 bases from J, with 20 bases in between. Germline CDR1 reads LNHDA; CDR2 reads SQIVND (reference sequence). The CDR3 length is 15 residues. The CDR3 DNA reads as TGTGCCAGTTGGGGGACTTCCGAAGGGGTCACTGAAGCTTTCTTT. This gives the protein CASWGTSEGVTEAFF.

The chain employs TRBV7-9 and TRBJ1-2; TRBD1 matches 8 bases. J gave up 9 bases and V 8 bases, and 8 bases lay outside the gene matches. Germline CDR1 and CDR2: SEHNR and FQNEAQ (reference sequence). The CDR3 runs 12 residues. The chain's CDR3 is CASGTGWTRYTF. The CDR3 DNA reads TGTGCCAGCGGGACAGGATGGACACGCTACACCTTC.

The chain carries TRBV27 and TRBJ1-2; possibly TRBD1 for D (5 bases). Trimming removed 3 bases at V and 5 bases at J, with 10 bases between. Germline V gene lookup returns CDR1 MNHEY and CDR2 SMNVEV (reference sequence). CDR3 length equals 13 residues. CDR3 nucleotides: TGTGCCAGCAGTTTCAGGGTCGGGTATGGCTACACCTTC. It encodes CASSFRVGYGYTF.

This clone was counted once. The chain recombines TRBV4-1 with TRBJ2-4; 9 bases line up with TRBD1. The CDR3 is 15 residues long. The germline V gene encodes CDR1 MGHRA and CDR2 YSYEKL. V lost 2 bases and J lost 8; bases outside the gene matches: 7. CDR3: CASSQPRTGDYIQYF. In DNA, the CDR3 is TGCGCCAGCAGCCAACCCCGGACAGGGGATTACATTCAGTACTTC.

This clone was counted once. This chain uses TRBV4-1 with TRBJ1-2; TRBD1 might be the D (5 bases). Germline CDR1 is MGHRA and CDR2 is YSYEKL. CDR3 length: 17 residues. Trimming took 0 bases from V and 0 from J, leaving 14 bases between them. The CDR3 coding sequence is TGCGCCAGCAGCCAAGATGGGGGAGGTTCAGCTAACTATGGCTACACCTTC. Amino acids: CASSQDGGGSANYGYTF.

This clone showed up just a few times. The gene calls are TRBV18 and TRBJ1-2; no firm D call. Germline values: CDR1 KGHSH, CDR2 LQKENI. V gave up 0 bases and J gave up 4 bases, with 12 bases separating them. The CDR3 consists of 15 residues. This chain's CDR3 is CASSPPSVGSYGYTF. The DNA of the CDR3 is TGTGCCAGCTCACCACCGTCGGTGGGGAGCTATGGCTACACCTTC.

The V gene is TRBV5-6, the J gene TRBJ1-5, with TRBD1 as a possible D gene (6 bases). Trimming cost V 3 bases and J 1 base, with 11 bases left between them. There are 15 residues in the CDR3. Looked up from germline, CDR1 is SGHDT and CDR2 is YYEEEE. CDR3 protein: CASSYVGQSNQPQHF. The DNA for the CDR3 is TGTGCCAGCAGCTATGTAGGACAGAGCAATCAGCCCCAGCATTTT.

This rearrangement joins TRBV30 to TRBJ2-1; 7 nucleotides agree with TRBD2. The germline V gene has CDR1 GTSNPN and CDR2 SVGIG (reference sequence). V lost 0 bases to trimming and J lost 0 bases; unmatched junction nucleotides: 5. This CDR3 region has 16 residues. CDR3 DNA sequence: TGTGCCTGGAGTGTACGGCGGGGGAGCTCCTACAATGAGCAGTTCTTC. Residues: CAWSVRRGSSYNEQFF. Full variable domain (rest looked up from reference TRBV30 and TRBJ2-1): SQTIHQWPATLVQPVGSPLSLECTVEGTSNPNLYWYRQAAGRGLQLLFYSVGIGQISSEVPQNLSASRPQDRQFILSSKKLLLSDSGFYLCAWSVRRGSSYNEQFFGPGTRLTVL.

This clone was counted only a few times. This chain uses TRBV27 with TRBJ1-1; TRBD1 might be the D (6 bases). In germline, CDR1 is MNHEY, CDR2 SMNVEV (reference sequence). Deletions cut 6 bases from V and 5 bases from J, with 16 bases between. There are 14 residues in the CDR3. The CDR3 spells CASSLGTLGTEAFF. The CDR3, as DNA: TGTGCCAGCAGCCTGGGGACACTCGGAACTGAAGCTTTCTTT.

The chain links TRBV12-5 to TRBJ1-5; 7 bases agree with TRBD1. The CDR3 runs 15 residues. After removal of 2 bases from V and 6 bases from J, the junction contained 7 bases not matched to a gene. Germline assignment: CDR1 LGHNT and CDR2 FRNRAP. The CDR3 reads CASGLPQGVAQPQHF. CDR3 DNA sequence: TGTGCTAGTGGTTTGCCTCAGGGGGTTGCTCAGCCCCAGCATTTT.

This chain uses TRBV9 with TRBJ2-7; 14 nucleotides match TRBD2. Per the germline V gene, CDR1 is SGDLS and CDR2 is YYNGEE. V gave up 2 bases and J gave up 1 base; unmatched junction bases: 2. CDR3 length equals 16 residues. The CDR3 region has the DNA TGTGCCAGCAGCGTGGGGACTAGCGGGGGATCCTACGAGCAGTACTTC. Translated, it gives CASSVGTSGGSYEQYF.

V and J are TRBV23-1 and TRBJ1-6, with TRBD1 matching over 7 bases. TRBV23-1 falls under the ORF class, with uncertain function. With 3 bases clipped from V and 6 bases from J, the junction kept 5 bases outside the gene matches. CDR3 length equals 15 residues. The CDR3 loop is CASSHPGQPNSPLHF. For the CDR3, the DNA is TGCGCCAGCAGTCATCCGGGACAGCCTAATTCACCCCTCCACTTT.

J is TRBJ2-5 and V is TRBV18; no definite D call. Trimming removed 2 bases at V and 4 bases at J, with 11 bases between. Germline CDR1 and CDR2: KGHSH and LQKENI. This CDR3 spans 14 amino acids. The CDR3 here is CASSPIDELETQYF. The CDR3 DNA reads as TGTGCCAGCTCACCAATCGACGAGTTAGAGACCCAGTACTTC.

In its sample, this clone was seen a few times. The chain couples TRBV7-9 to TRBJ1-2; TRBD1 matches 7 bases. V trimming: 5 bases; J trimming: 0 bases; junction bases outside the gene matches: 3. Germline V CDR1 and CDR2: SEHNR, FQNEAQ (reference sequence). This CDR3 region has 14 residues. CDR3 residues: CASSLGTANYGYTF. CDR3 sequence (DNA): TGTGCCAGCAGCCTAGGGACAGCTAACTATGGCTACACCTTC.

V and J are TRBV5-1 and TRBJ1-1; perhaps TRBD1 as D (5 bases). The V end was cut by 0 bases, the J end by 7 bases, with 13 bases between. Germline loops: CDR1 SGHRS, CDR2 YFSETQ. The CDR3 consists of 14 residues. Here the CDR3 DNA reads TGCGCCAGCAGCTTGGGCGGTGGGGGGGGTGAAGCTTTCTTT. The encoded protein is CASSLGGGGGEAFF.

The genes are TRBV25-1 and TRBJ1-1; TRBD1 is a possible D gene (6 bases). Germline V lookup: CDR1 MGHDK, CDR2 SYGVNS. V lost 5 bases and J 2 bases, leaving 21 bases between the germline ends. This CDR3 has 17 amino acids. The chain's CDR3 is CASSPNVGIQGNTEAFF. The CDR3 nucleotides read TGTGCCAGCAGTCCTAATGTAGGGATACAGGGAAACACTGAAGCTTTCTTT.

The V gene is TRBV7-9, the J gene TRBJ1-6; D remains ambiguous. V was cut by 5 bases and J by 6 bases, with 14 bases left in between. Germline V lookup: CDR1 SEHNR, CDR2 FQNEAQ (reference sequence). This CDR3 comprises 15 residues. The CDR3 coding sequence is TGTGCCAGCAGCGCTGGCGGAGGAATTAATTCACCCCTCCACTTT. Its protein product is CASSAGGGINSPLHF.

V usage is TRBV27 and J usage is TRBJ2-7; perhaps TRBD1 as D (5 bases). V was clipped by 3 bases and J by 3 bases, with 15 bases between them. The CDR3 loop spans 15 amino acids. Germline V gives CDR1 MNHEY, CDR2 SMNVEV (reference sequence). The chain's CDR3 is CASSFAKDTFYEQYF. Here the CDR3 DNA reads TGTGCCAGCAGTTTTGCTAAGGACACCTTCTACGAGCAGTACTTC.

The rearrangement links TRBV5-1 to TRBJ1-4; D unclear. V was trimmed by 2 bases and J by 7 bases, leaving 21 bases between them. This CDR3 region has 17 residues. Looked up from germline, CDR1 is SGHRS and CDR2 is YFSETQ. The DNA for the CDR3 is TGCGCCAGCAGCTTTACCTCGGCCCCGGGCGATAGTGAAAAACTGTTTTTT. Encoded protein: CASSFTSAPGDSEKLFF.

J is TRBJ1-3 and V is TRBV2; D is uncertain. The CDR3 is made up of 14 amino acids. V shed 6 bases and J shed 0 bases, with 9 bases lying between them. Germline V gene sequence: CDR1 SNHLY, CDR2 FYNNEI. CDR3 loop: CASRAEVSGNTIYF. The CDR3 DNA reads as TGTGCCAGCAGGGCGGAGGTCTCTGGAAACACCATATATTTT.

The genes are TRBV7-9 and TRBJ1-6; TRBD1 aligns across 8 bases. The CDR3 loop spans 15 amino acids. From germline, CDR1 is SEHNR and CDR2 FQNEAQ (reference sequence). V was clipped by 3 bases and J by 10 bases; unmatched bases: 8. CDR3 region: CASSFDDRGWSPLHF. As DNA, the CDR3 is TGTGCCAGCAGCTTTGATGACAGGGGATGGTCACCCCTCCACTTT.

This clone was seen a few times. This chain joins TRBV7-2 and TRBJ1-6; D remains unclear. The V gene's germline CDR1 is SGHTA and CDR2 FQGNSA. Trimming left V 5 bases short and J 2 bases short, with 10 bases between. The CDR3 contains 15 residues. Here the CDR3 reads CASSGGRTYNSPLHF. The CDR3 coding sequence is TGTGCCAGCAGCGGTGGACGGACCTATAATTCACCCCTCCACTTT.